Sequencing of this TCR beta chain was carried out in a study of T-cell reconstitution after alpha-beta-depleted transplantation in children. Study observations and caveats: A year had passed since transplant, and T-cell counts and diversity by then came mostly from newly produced T cells. Approximately two months post-transplant, alpha-beta T cells reportedly originated from several hundred expanded graft clones. Surviving recipient T cells and intrathymic progenitors accounted for some patients' high TCRbeta diversity at day 60.

The V end was cut by 1 base, the J end by 9 bases, with 13 bases between. This CDR3 has 12 amino acids. Germline V lookup: CDR1 SQVTM, CDR2 ANQGSEA. Turning to this clonotype: The antigen remains unidentified.

Unique molecular identifiers were built into the TCRbeta library. TCRdb used MiXCR to reprocess the PCR reads, holding one entry per CDR3 protein. Of about 980,000 distinct CDR3 sequences in the sample, 25% to 30% are singletons; the top ten hold around 30%. The clonotype was recovered from a boy in the first two years of life who had a stem cell transplant for SCID, so the T cells may come from the graft donor. V and J are TRBV29-1 and TRBJ2-7; D ambiguous. This specimen consisted of PBMCs, mostly from graft donor cells, obtained 360 days after TCRalphabeta/CD19-depleted stem cell transplant. The CDR3 spells CSVEAPGLGQYF. Written as DNA, the CDR3 is TGCAGCGTTGAAGCTCCGGGCTTGGGGCAGTACTTC.